The text below deals with one T cell receptor (beta chain). The PCR was carried out with 60 Vbeta primers and 13 Jbeta primers. The assay was immunoSEQ multiplex PCR, and TCRdb's table has in-frame clones only and misses some. The sample yields more than 110,000 clones, around 81% seen once. The data originate from a study of cytomegalovirus exposure and HLA in healthy donors. The V gene lost 2 bases and the J gene lost 15 bases, with 26 bases spanning the gap. The CDR3 spans 16 residues. Germline assignment: CDR1 SNHLY and CDR2 FYNNEI. The sequenced material came from PBMCs. This receptor was obtained from a man in his fifties or sixties in good health and CMV-seronegative. The chain combines TRBV2 with TRBJ2-1; maybe TRBD2 (6 bases). The CDR3: CASSEKSIGRGTSGFF. CDR3 sequence (DNA): TGTGCCAGCAGTGAAAAGAGTATAGGGCGGGGTACCTCTGGGTTCTTC.